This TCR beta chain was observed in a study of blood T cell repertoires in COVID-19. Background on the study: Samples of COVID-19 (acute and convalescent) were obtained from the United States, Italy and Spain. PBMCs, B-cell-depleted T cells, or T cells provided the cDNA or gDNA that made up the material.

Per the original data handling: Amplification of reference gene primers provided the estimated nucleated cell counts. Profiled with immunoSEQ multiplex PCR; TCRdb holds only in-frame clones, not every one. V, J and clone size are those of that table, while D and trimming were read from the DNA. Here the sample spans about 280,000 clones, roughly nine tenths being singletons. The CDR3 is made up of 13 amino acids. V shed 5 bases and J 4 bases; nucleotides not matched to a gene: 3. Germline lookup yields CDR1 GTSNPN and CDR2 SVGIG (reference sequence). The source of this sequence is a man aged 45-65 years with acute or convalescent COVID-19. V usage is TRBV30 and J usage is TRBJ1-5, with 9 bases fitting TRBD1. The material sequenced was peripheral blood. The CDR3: CAWQGQGNQPQHF. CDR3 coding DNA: TGTGCCTGGCAGGGACAGGGAAATCAGCCCCAGCATTTT.